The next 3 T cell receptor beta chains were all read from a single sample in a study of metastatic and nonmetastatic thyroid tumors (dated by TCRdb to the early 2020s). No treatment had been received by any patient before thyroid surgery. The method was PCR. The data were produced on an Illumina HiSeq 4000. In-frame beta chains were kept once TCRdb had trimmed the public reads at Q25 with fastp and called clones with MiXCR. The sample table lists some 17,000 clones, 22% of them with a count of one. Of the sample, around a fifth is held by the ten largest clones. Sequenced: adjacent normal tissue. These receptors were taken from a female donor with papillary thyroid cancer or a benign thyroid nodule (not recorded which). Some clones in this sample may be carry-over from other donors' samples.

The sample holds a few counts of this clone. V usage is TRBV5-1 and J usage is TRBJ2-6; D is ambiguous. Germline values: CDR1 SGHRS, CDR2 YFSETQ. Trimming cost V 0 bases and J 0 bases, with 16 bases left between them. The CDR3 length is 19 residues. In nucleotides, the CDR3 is TGCGCCAGCAGCTTGGCCGGTGGCAGAAGAAACTCTGGGGCCAACGTCCTGACTTTC. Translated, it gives CASSLAGGRRNSGANVLTF.

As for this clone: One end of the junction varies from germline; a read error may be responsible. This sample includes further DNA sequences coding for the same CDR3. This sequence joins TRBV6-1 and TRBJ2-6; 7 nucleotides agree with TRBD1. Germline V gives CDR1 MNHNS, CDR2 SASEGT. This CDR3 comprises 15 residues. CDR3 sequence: CASRAGGSGANVLTF. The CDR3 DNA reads TGTGCCAGCCGGGCAGGGGGATCTGGGGCCAACGTCCTTACTTTC.

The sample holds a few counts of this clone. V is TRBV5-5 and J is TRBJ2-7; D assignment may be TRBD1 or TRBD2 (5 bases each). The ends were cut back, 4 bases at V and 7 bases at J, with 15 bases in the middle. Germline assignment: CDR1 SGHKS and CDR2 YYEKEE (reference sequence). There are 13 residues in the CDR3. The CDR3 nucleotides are TGTGCCAGCAGCCGACTGGGGGAAGGGGAGCAGTACTTC. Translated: CASSRLGEGEQYF.